Each of the 3 T cell receptor beta chains below was sequenced from the same sample in a study of molecular identifiers for immune sequencing clone quantification. TCRdb called the PCR reads again in MiXCR, with one record for every CDR3 protein. The sample holds about 640,000 distinct CDR3 sequences; 20% are singletons and the top ten take around 0.86%. Material for sequencing was naive CD8+ T cells from blood, with Jurkat cell RNA spiked in. Subset reported: FACS-sorted CD8+CD4-CCR7+CD45RA+ naive T cells. These receptors were obtained from a human donor in good health. Some libraries in this study had Jurkat cell RNA spiked in.

This clonotype was counted at least ten times. The V gene is TRBV29-1, the J gene TRBJ2-3, with TRBD2 as a possible D gene (7 bases). Trimming left V 7 bases short and J 9 bases short, with 14 bases between. This CDR3 is built from 11 residues. Germline V gives CDR1 SQVTM, CDR2 ANQGSEA. CDR3 DNA: TGCAGCGCTGTGAGGGGGGGGACGCAGTATTTT. Amino acids: CSAVRGGTQYF.

This clonotype has a handful of counts. A much bigger clone sits one base away, suggesting this may be a read error. V gene TRBV5-1 combines with J gene TRBJ2-3, with 7 bases fitting TRBD2. Trimming took 0 bases from V and 1 from J; bases not matched to a gene: 11. Germline CDR1 and CDR2: SGHRS and YFSETQ. The CDR3 is made up of 18 amino acids. CDR3 region: CASSLAPRLADGTDTQYF. CDR3 in DNA: TGCGCCAGCAGCTTGGCACCAAGGCTAGCGGATGGCACAGATACGCAGTATTTT.

For this clonotype: This may be a read error: a much more frequent sequence differs by one nucleotide. A read error is likely, as this CDR3 ends without the conserved phenylalanine or tryptophan. The chain is built from TRBV7-9 and TRBJ1-6, with 10 bases matching TRBD1. The germline gives CDR1 SEHNR, CDR2 FQNEAQ (reference sequence). The CDR3 is made up of 14 amino acids. J gave up 7 bases and V 4 bases, and 1 base lay outside the gene matches. The CDR3 DNA is TGTGCCAGCAGCTCGGGACAGGGGAATTCACCCCTCCACTCT. This encodes CASSSGQGNSPLHS.